One and the same sample provided the 5 T cell receptor beta chains below, sequenced in a study of regulatory T cells in long-lasting Graves disease (dated by TCRdb to the early 2020s). In light of the paper, this sample's time point label describes: persistent/refractory GD, antithyroid drugs over 5 years with positive TRAb. RNA was extracted from PBMCs in TRIzol for both TCR sequencing and RNA sequencing. The library was generated by multiplex PCR. The sequencer was an Illumina HiSeq 4000. TCR beta libraries were built with iRepertoire HTBI primers and Arm-PCR amplification of CDR3 regions. Clones were called with MiXCR by TCRdb after fastp trimmed the public reads at Q25, and only in-frame beta chains were retained. Rows with a matching CDR3 protein are joined into one entry that keeps the most common DNA and genes. Within this sample are more than 650,000 distinct CDR3 sequences, with around 30% of them counted one time only. The ten most abundant clones make up about two fifths of the sample.

The input for sequencing was peripheral blood mononuclear cells (PBMCs), taken when the disease was refractory, from a patient treated with antithyroid drugs. All receptors derive from a female donor with Graves disease.

This clonotype is a singleton in its sample. This rearrangement joins TRBV5-1 to TRBJ1-2, with D maybe TRBD1 (5 bases). Germline V gene sequence: CDR1 SGHRS, CDR2 YFSETQ. The CDR3 runs 13 residues. The ends were cut back, 6 bases at V and 6 bases at J, with 15 bases in the middle. The CDR3 sequence is CASTAGSIHGYTF. The CDR3 bases are TGCGCCAGCACGGCAGGGTCCATCCATGGCTACACCTTC. The whole variable domain, remainder taken from reference TRBV5-1 and TRBJ1-2, is KAGVTQTPRYLIKTRGQQVTLSCSPISGHRSVSWYQQTPGQGLQFLFEYFSETQRNKGNFPGRFSGRQFSNSRSEMNVSTLELGDSALYLCASTAGSIHGYTFGSGTRLTVV.

The chain employs TRBV20-1 and TRBJ2-2; TRBD2 agrees at 8 bases. The CDR3 runs to 16 residues. Trimming at V came to 0 bases and at J to 2 bases, leaving 5 bases not matched to a gene. Germline lookup yields CDR1 DFQATT and CDR2 SNEGSKA (reference sequence). The CDR3 DNA follows: TGCAGTGCTAGAGACACTAGCGGCATAAACACCGGGGAGCTGTTTTTT. Encoded protein: CSARDTSGINTGELFF.

The genes are TRBV20-1 and TRBJ2-5, with TRBD2 identical over 13 bases. With 0 bases clipped from V and 5 bases from J, the junction kept 9 bases outside the gene matches. Germline lookup yields CDR1 DFQATT and CDR2 SNEGSKA (reference sequence). The CDR3 extends over 17 amino acids. CDR3 protein: CSARDGTSGTGEETQYF. The CDR3 nucleotides read TGCAGTGCTAGAGATGGGACTAGCGGGACCGGAGAGGAGACCCAGTACTTC.

This clonotype came up many times. The gene calls are TRBV10-3 and TRBJ1-4; 8 bases are a match to TRBD1. This CDR3 spans 14 amino acids. V dropped 6 bases and J dropped 8; count of bases not matched to a gene: 8. The germline V gene has CDR1 ENHRY and CDR2 SYGVKD. This chain's CDR3 is CAIRRGQEDEKLFF. The DNA for the CDR3 is TGTGCCATCAGGAGGGGACAGGAGGACGAAAAACTGTTTTTT.

The J gene is TRBJ1-6, the V gene TRBV5-1, with D possibly being TRBD1 (5 bases). CDR3 length: 17 residues. V gave up 1 base and J gave up 2 bases, with 13 bases separating them. Looked up from germline, CDR1 is SGHRS and CDR2 is YFSETQ. CDR3 sequence reads: CASSLYGHQAYNSPLHF. The CDR3 nucleotides are TGCGCCAGCAGCTTGTACGGACACCAGGCCTATAATTCACCCCTCCACTTT.